The present entry profiles one T cell receptor beta chain with its context. The Seattle patients joined while their infection was active and were tracked longitudinally afterward. This specimen belongs to a study of blood T cell repertoires in COVID-19. CDR1 is SGDLS and CDR2 is YYNGEE in the germline V gene. The CDR3 contains 16 residues. Trimming removed 3 bases from V and 4 bases from J; junction bases left unmatched: 12. Libraries were prepared by immunoSEQ multiplex PCR; TCRdb keeps only in-frame clonotypes and omits some of them. The sample lists roughly 49,000 clones, roughly 93% occurring once.

The origin of this receptor is a man in his sixties with COVID-19, enrolled during active disease. The V call is TRBV9, the J call TRBJ1-1; 7 nucleotides align to TRBD1. The sequenced sample was peripheral blood. The CDR3 loop is CASSGGTVGMGTEAFF. The CDR3 DNA reads as TGTGCCAGCAGCGGAGGGACAGTTGGCATGGGCACTGAAGCTTTCTTT. Full variable domain (missing parts from reference TRBV9 and TRBJ1-1): DSGVTQTPKHLITATGQRVTLRCSPRSGDLSVYWYQQSLDQGLQFLIQYYNGEERAKGNILERFSAQQFPDLHSELNLSSLELGDSALYFCASSGGTVGMGTEAFFGQGTRLTVV.